The 25 T cell receptor beta chains below come from one sample, sequenced in a study of cytomegalovirus exposure and HLA in healthy donors. Method: immunoSEQ multiplex PCR; TCRdb's copy keeps in-frame clones and lacks some. The table lists about 180,000 clones, about 89% of them singletons. Input material: PBMCs. These receptors were collected from a man in his late teens or twenties in good health and CMV-seropositive.

This chain connects TRBV27 to TRBJ2-3; 10 bases are shared with TRBD2. This CDR3 has 17 amino acids. J gave up 9 bases and V 6 bases, and 18 bases lay outside the gene matches. Per the germline V gene, CDR1 is MNHEY and CDR2 is SMNVEV (reference sequence). CDR3 nucleotide sequence: TGTGCCAGCAGGGGTAGCGGGGGGCCGAAAGGCACAGGAACGCAGTATTTT. Translation: CASRGSGGPKGTGTQYF.

The rearrangement links TRBV29-1 to TRBJ2-7, with TRBD1 identical over 11 bases. V was pared by 7 bases and J by 6 bases, with 5 bases of the junction left unmatched. The length of the CDR3 is 12 residues. The germline V gene encodes CDR1 SQVTM and CDR2 ANQGSEA. CDR3: CSAGTGGPEQYF. In nucleotides, the CDR3 is TGCAGCGCAGGGACAGGGGGTCCCGAGCAGTACTTC.

This chain joins TRBV5-5 and TRBJ2-3; 9 bases are shared with TRBD2. The V gene end was trimmed by 3 bases and the J gene end by 4 bases; junction bases not matched to a gene: 9. Germline CDR1 reads SGHKS; CDR2 reads YYEKEE (reference sequence). This CDR3 has 16 amino acids. CDR3 loop: CASSSYSSGMADTQYF. The CDR3 region has the DNA TGTGCCAGCAGCTCGTACTCTAGCGGGATGGCAGATACGCAGTATTTT. The full variable domain, with the rest looked up from reference TRBV5-5 and TRBJ2-3, is DAGVTQSPTHLIKTRGQQVTLRCSPISGHKSVSWYQQVLGQGPQFIFQYYEKEERGRGNFPDRFSARQFPNYSSELNVNALLLGDSALYLCASSSYSSGMADTQYFGPGTRLTVL.

This clone came up once. Other DNA sequences of this sample code for an identical CDR3. The chain carries TRBV2 and TRBJ2-2; no reliable D call. V was trimmed by 0 bases and J by 8 bases, leaving 7 bases between them. The CDR3 consists of 13 residues. Germline V gene data show CDR1 as SNHLY and CDR2 as FYNNEI. The CDR3 region is CASSEAGQGELFF. DNA of the CDR3: TGTGCCAGCAGTGAAGCGGGCCAAGGGGAGCTGTTTTTT.

The chain has TRBV10-3 and TRBJ2-5, with 10 bases lining up with TRBD1. The CDR3 sequence is 14 residues long. The trim removed 6 bases at V and 2 bases at J, leaving 3 bases unmatched. Germline V gives CDR1 ENHRY, CDR2 SYGVKD. Written as DNA, the CDR3 is TGTGCCATCAGACCGGGACAGGGGCAAGAGACCCAGTACTTC. The encoded protein is CAIRPGQGQETQYF.

CDR3 DNA: TGTGCCAGCAGCCAGGGGGGCCCCCTGGGAGCTTTCTTT. This codes for CASSQGGPLGAFF. This chain links TRBV6-5 with TRBJ1-1, with 7 bases lining up with TRBD1. V trimming: 6 bases; J trimming: 10 bases; junction bases outside the gene matches: 11. There are 13 residues in the CDR3. Per the germline V gene, CDR1 is MNHEY and CDR2 is SVGAGI.

The chain uses TRBV6-4 and TRBJ2-2; TRBD2 matches at 10 bases. Unmatched junction bases numbered 9, after V lost 6 bases and J lost 5 bases. Per germline, CDR1 MRHNA and CDR2 SNTAGT. The CDR3 runs to 16 residues. CDR3 nucleotide sequence: TGTGCCAGCAGCCCCAACGGACTAGCGGAGACCGGGGAGCTGTTTTTT. It specifies CASSPNGLAETGELFF.

This rearrangement joins TRBV2 to TRBJ1-2; TRBD1 matches 7 bases. From germline, CDR1 is SNHLY and CDR2 FYNNEI. The V segment lost 8 bases and the J segment 3 bases; nucleotides outside the gene matches: 6. The CDR3 has 13 residues. In nucleotides, the CDR3 is TGTGCCAGCCTAAGGGACAGCGACTATGGCTACACCTTC. This translates into CASLRDSDYGYTF.

The genes are TRBV28 and TRBJ1-2; the D gene is possibly TRBD1 (5 bases). Trimming left V 7 bases short and J 7 bases short, with 16 bases between. CDR1 and CDR2 (germline): MDHEN, SYDVKM. The CDR3 loop spans 13 amino acids. CDR3 nucleotide sequence: TGTGCCAGCACTTTGGACCACGGGGGTGGCTACACCTTC. This gives the protein CASTLDHGGGYTF.

The count of this clone is one. The J gene is TRBJ1-2, the V gene TRBV30, with a possible D match to TRBD1 (5 bases). The ends were cut back, 6 bases at V and 0 bases at J, with 17 bases in the middle. Per germline, CDR1 GTSNPN and CDR2 SVGIG (reference sequence). The CDR3 is 15 residues long. CDR3 nucleotides: TGTGCCTGCTACCGGGGAGGGACGCCTAACTATGGCTACACCTTC. Amino acid sequence: CACYRGGTPNYGYTF. The full variable domain, its missing parts supplied by reference TRBV30 and TRBJ1-2, is SQTIHQWPATLVQPVGSPLSLECTVEGTSNPNLYWYRQAAGRGLQLLFYSVGIGQISSEVPQNLSASRPQDRQFILSSKKLLLSDSGFYLCACYRGGTPNYGYTFGSGTRLTVV.

The chain couples TRBV4-3 to TRBJ2-7; possible D gene TRBD2, 6 bases. This CDR3 has 13 amino acids. In germline, CDR1 is LGHNA, CDR2 YSLEER. Trimming took 3 bases from V and 3 from J, leaving 9 bases between them. This CDR3 is CASSQGSGYEQYF. CDR3 bases: TGCGCCAGCAGCCAGGGTAGCGGCTACGAGCAGTACTTC.

V gene TRBV7-6 combines with J gene TRBJ2-7, with D tentatively TRBD2 (6 bases). The CDR3 spans 16 residues. CDR1 is SGHVS and CDR2 is FNYEAQ in the germline V gene. The V end lost 5 bases, the J end lost 3 bases, and 20 bases lay between the germline ends. CDR3 residues: CASSPRTRGPRYEQYF. The DNA for the CDR3 is TGTGCCAGCAGCCCAAGGACGCGGGGCCCTCGCTACGAGCAGTACTTC.

The chain carries TRBV21-1 and TRBJ2-1; the table assigns TRBD2, which was not confirmed against the DNA. TRBV21-1 is noted as a pseudogene. The CDR3 is 17 amino acids. The CDR3 reads CASSSLWSGLSYNEQFF. CDR3 in DNA: TGTGCCAGCAGCTCCCTTTGGTCGGGACTATCCTACAATGAGCAGTTCTTC.

V gene TRBV7-9 combines with J gene TRBJ2-7, with 11 positions matching TRBD1. The CDR3 consists of 14 residues. V lost 5 bases to trimming and J lost 3 bases; unmatched junction nucleotides: 3. Germline-derived CDR1 and CDR2 are SEHNR and FQNEAQ (reference sequence). The CDR3 bases are TGTGCCAGCAGCGGGACAGGGGGGATCTACGAGCAGTACTTC. It encodes CASSGTGGIYEQYF.

This chain links TRBV29-1 with TRBJ2-7; possible D gene TRBD1, 5 bases. Per germline, CDR1 SQVTM and CDR2 ANQGSEA. The CDR3 runs to 11 residues. V lost 7 bases and J lost 5, with 12 bases in between. The CDR3 DNA is TGCAGCGGCAGGGTCTTGAACGAGCAGTACTTC. It codes for CSGRVLNEQYF.

The chain carries TRBV2 and TRBJ2-7; D ambiguous. Germline values: CDR1 SNHLY, CDR2 FYNNEI. This CDR3 comprises 13 residues. The V end lost 6 bases, the J end lost 0 bases, and 9 bases lay between the germline ends. The CDR3 region is CASRTRYSYEQYF. For the CDR3, the DNA is TGTGCCAGCAGGACAAGGTACTCCTACGAGCAGTACTTC.

This chain connects TRBV27 to TRBJ2-3, with 7 bases matching TRBD1. Per the germline V gene, CDR1 is MNHEY and CDR2 is SMNVEV (reference sequence). V lost 6 bases and J lost 4; bases outside the gene matches: 16. This CDR3 region has 17 residues. The DNA of the CDR3 is TGTGCCAGCAGCCCGTTCCCCCAGGGGGAAGAGGCAGATACGCAGTATTTT. It encodes CASSPFPQGEEADTQYF.

V and J are TRBV30 and TRBJ2-2; D remains unclear. Germline CDR1 reads GTSNPN; CDR2 reads SVGIG (reference sequence). The ends were cut back, 0 bases at V and 4 bases at J, with 6 bases in the middle. This CDR3 spans 13 amino acids. CDR3 bases: TGTGCCTGGAGTGTGGGCCGCACCGGGGAGCTGTTTTTT. Translated, it gives CAWSVGRTGELFF.

CDR3 DNA sequence: TGTGCCAGCAGGGACAGGGGGCCCGCTCAGCCCCAGCATTTT. Translation: CASRDRGPAQPQHF. The gene calls are TRBV6-1 and TRBJ1-5; 11 nucleotides line up with TRBD1. V trimming: 6 bases; J trimming: 6 bases; junction bases outside the gene matches: 4. The V gene's germline CDR1 is MNHNS and CDR2 SASEGT. This CDR3 spans 14 amino acids.

The rearrangement links TRBV4-1 to TRBJ2-7, with TRBD1 identical over 10 bases. The V gene's germline CDR1 is MGHRA and CDR2 YSYEKL. Trimming at V came to 0 bases and at J to 7 bases, leaving 9 bases not matched to a gene. The length of the CDR3 is 16 residues. Here the CDR3 DNA reads TGCGCCAGCAGCCAAGATCCCGGGACAGGGGCGAGGGAGCAGTACTTC. Translation gives CASSQDPGTGAREQYF.

V and J are TRBV7-9 and TRBJ1-2, with D unresolved. V dropped 5 bases and J dropped 5 bases, with 12 bases sitting between them. Germline V gene lookup returns CDR1 SEHNR and CDR2 FQNEAQ (reference sequence). The CDR3 extends over 13 amino acids. The CDR3 reads CASSRGSAYGYTF. The DNA for the CDR3 is TGTGCCAGCAGCCGCGGTTCCGCTTATGGCTACACCTTC.

This chain uses TRBV9 with TRBJ1-2; unclear D gene. Germline lookup yields CDR1 SGDLS and CDR2 YYNGEE. The CDR3 sequence is 14 residues long. V lost 0 bases to trimming and J lost 8 bases, with 14 bases between them. The CDR3 is CASSVGLGGRGYTF. The CDR3 region has the DNA TGTGCCAGCAGCGTAGGACTGGGAGGAAGGGGCTACACCTTC.

V gene TRBV5-3 combines with J gene TRBJ1-3, with D unclear. TRBV5-3 is treated as an ORF (open reading frame) with a function not yet certain. V was pared by 0 bases and J by 2 bases, with 18 bases between. The CDR3 has 18 residues. For the CDR3, the DNA is TGTGCCAGAAGCTTGGAGCGACCCCGGGAGGTCGCTGGAAACACCATATATTTT. It is translated as CARSLERPREVAGNTIYF.

The chain is built from TRBV30 and TRBJ2-3, with 10 bases fitting TRBD2. Trimming took 7 bases from V and 4 from J; bases not matched to a gene: 5. The CDR3 loop spans 13 amino acids. Germline V gene lookup returns CDR1 GTSNPN and CDR2 SVGIG (reference sequence). The CDR3 region has the DNA TGTGCCTCCTCTAGCGGGAGCCCAGATACGCAGTATTTT. Its protein is CASSSGSPDTQYF.

The genes are TRBV4-3 and TRBJ2-4; D remains ambiguous. This CDR3 is built from 14 residues. In germline, CDR1 is LGHNA, CDR2 YSLEER. V gave up 0 bases and J gave up 8 bases, with 11 bases separating them. CDR3 nucleotides: TGCGCCAGCAGCCAAGATCGGTCGGTAGACATTCAGTACTTC. Its protein product is CASSQDRSVDIQYF.